These 25 T cell receptor beta chains share one sample of origin, sequenced in a study of shared clonotypes between healthy human individuals. Profiled with immunoSEQ multiplex PCR; TCRdb holds only in-frame clones, not every one. The table lists over a million clones, more than 75% of them singletons, with 0.4% to 0.55% in the top ten. Material for sequencing was memory CD4+ T cells from PBMCs. Subset denoted: CD45RA-negative fraction. These receptors were taken from a man aged 18 to 35 in good health. Some clones in this sample may be carry-over from other donors' samples.

This chain joins TRBV7-3 and TRBJ1-3, with a possible D match to TRBD1 (6 bases). V lost 3 bases to trimming and J lost 0 bases, with 9 bases between them. Germline V gene sequence: CDR1 SGHTA, CDR2 FQGTGA. This CDR3 has 15 residues. The CDR3 protein is CASSLGANSGNTIYF. The CDR3 region has the DNA TGTGCCAGCAGCTTGGGGGCGAACTCTGGAAACACCATATATTTT.

The chain couples TRBV7-3 to TRBJ2-7; 7 nucleotides line up with TRBD2. V shed 1 base, J shed 6 bases, and the junction held 15 bases outside the gene matches. Per the germline V gene, CDR1 is SGHTA and CDR2 is FQGTGA. The CDR3 has 17 amino acids. Written as DNA, the CDR3 is TGTGCCAGCAGCTTAAAGTTGGTAGCGGGCCTACCTGGCGAGCAGTACTTC. Translation gives CASSLKLVAGLPGEQYF. The entire variable domain, with the rest obtained from reference TRBV7-3 and TRBJ2-7, is as follows: GAGVSQTPSNKVTEKGKYVELRCDPISGHTALYWYRQSLGQGPEFLIYFQGTGAADDSGLPNDRFFAVRPEGSVSTLKIQRTERGDSAVYLCASSLKLVAGLPGEQYFGPGTRLTVT.

The CDR3 region is CASSFVGGSYEQYF. The CDR3 DNA sequence: TGTGCCAGCAGCTTTGTTGGCGGCTCCTACGAGCAGTACTTC. The genes are TRBV11-1 and TRBJ2-7; D not certain. Trimming left V 3 bases short and J 0 bases short, with 9 bases between. There are 14 residues in the CDR3. Germline CDR1 and CDR2: SGHAT and FQDESV (reference sequence).

This clone occurred once. This chain links TRBV5-4 with TRBJ2-2; 7 bases line up with TRBD1. V shed 2 bases, J shed 5 bases, and the junction held 6 bases outside the gene matches. The germline V gene has CDR1 SGHNT and CDR2 YYREEE (reference sequence). CDR3 length: 15 residues. The CDR3 sequence: CASSLSTGTTGELFF. In DNA, the CDR3 is TGTGCCAGCAGCTTATCGACAGGGACGACCGGGGAGCTGTTTTTT.

This clone was recorded at least ten times. The gene calls are TRBV5-6 and TRBJ1-2; D is uncertain. CDR1 is SGHDT and CDR2 is YYEEEE in the germline V gene. V lost 1 base and J lost 8, with 9 bases in between. This CDR3 has 12 amino acids. The CDR3 coding sequence is TGTGCCAGCAGCTTGATTGATAGGGGCTACACCTTC. Residues: CASSLIDRGYTF.

The chain carries TRBV5-1 and TRBJ1-1, with TRBD1 as a possible D gene (5 bases). Germline V gene lookup returns CDR1 SGHRS and CDR2 YFSETQ. The length of the CDR3 is 15 residues. V was shortened by 4 bases and J by 4 bases, with 17 bases between the two germline ends. In nucleotides, the CDR3 is TGCGCCAGCAGCCCTCAGGGTGCCGGGGTCACTGAAGCTTTCTTT. It codes for CASSPQGAGVTEAFF.

V is TRBV18 and J is TRBJ2-3; D gene ambiguous. CDR1 and CDR2 from the germline V gene are KGHSH and LQKENI. CDR3 length equals 14 residues. Trimming left V 0 bases short and J 6 bases short, with 10 bases between. CDR3 sequence (DNA): TGTGCCAGCTCACCACCAGGCGCGTCTGATACGCAGTATTTT. Translated, it gives CASSPPGASDTQYF.

This clone was observed once. The rearrangement links TRBV15 to TRBJ2-5; 7 nucleotides agree with TRBD2. Unmatched junction bases numbered 6, after V lost 4 bases and J lost 4 bases. The CDR3 extends over 14 amino acids. The germline gives CDR1 LNHNV, CDR2 YYDKDF (reference sequence). CDR3 in amino acids: CATSIGTGGETQYF. CDR3 bases: TGTGCCACCAGCATTGGCACGGGAGGAGAGACCCAGTACTTC.

The chain is built from TRBV7-3 and TRBJ2-5, with 8 bases matching TRBD2. Germline trimming cut 5 bases from V and 5 bases from J; bases unmatched to any gene: 13. CDR3 size: 16 residues. The germline V gene encodes CDR1 SGHTA and CDR2 FQGTGA. CDR3 nucleotides: TGTGCCAGCAGCCCGTTTGGGAGCGGGAGCAGGGAGACCCAGTACTTC. Translated: CASSPFGSGSRETQYF.

The chain joins TRBV7-8 to TRBJ2-3; TRBD2 matches at 7 bases. There are 16 residues in the CDR3. The J segment lost 2 bases and the V segment lost 3 bases, leaving 8 bases of the junction unmatched. Germline V gene sequence: CDR1 SGHVS, CDR2 FQNEAQ. This chain's CDR3 is CASSFWRGSATDTQYF. DNA for the CDR3: TGTGCCAGCAGCTTCTGGCGGGGGAGCGCCACAGATACGCAGTATTTT.

The gene calls are TRBV5-4 and TRBJ1-2; unclear D gene. CDR1 and CDR2 from the germline V gene are SGHNT and YYREEE (reference sequence). Trimming left V 0 bases short and J 9 bases short, with 9 bases between. CDR3 size: 12 residues. CDR3 amino acids: CASSLVATSYTF. In DNA form, the CDR3 reads TGTGCCAGCAGCTTGGTGGCAACGAGCTACACCTTC.

The V call is TRBV11-2, the J call TRBJ1-3; D gene unclear. The CDR3 has 17 amino acids. Per germline, CDR1 SGHAT and CDR2 FQNNGV. With 0 bases removed from V and 2 bases from J, the gap between germline ends came to 14 bases. Written as DNA, the CDR3 is TGTGCCAGCAGCTTAGATAATCCCTTTTCTCCTGGAAACACCATATATTTT. Protein: CASSLDNPFSPGNTIYF.

The chain is built from TRBV25-1 and TRBJ1-4; the D gene is possibly TRBD1 (6 bases). Per the germline V gene, CDR1 is MGHDK and CDR2 is SYGVNS. The CDR3 length is 13 residues. The ends were cut back, 7 bases at V and 8 bases at J, with 14 bases in the middle. The CDR3 protein is CASMGRGREKLFF. The CDR3 nucleotides read TGTGCCAGCATGGGCAGGGGTCGAGAAAAACTGTTTTTT.

The chain recombines TRBV5-1 with TRBJ1-2; D perhaps matches TRBD1 (5 bases). V was cut by 1 base and J by 2 bases, with 12 bases left in between. The V gene's germline CDR1 is SGHRS and CDR2 YFSETQ. The CDR3 contains 15 residues. The CDR3 sequence is CASSLRSDSNYGYTF. CDR3 bases: TGCGCCAGCAGCTTGCGATCTGACAGCAACTATGGCTACACCTTC.

The sample holds a few counts of this clone. This chain links TRBV29-1 with TRBJ1-5; no clear D gene. The germline V gene encodes CDR1 SQVTM and CDR2 ANQGSEA. The CDR3 totals 12 residues. With 7 bases removed from V and 0 bases from J, the gap between germline ends came to 7 bases. The CDR3 region is CSASGSNQPQHF. Written as DNA, the CDR3 is TGCAGCGCCAGCGGTAGCAATCAGCCCCAGCATTTT.

The chain carries TRBV6-5 and TRBJ2-1; D uncertain. Germline V gene sequence: CDR1 MNHEY, CDR2 SVGAGI. The CDR3 is made up of 14 amino acids. V lost 6 bases and J lost 3, with 12 bases in between. This chain's CDR3 is CASSQTQFYNEQFF. As DNA, the CDR3 is TGTGCCAGCAGCCAAACACAGTTCTACAATGAGCAGTTCTTC.

The chain has TRBV9 and TRBJ2-1, with D maybe TRBD2 (6 bases). V gave up 3 bases and J gave up 0 bases, with 10 bases separating them. This CDR3 is built from 15 residues. Per the germline V gene, CDR1 is SGDLS and CDR2 is YYNGEE. CDR3 coding DNA: TGTGCCAGCAGCGGTAGCGGAGTCTCCTACAATGAGCAGTTCTTC. This sequence encodes CASSGSGVSYNEQFF. The full variable domain, with the rest looked up from reference TRBV9 and TRBJ2-1, is DSGVTQTPKHLITATGQRVTLRCSPRSGDLSVYWYQQSLDQGLQFLIQYYNGEERAKGNILERFSAQQFPDLHSELNLSSLELGDSALYFCASSGSGVSYNEQFFGPGTRLTVL.

The chain couples TRBV4-2 to TRBJ2-2; 7 nucleotides line up with TRBD2. The CDR3 is 16 residues long. V shed 1 base and J 4 bases; nucleotides not matched to a gene: 6. Germline V gene data show CDR1 as LGHNA and CDR2 as YNFKEQ. The CDR3 nucleotides are TGTGCCAGCAGCCAAGTCTTGGGCGGGAGCACCGGGGAGCTGTTTTTT. This gives the protein CASSQVLGGSTGELFF.

This sequence joins TRBV19 and TRBJ1-5, with TRBD1 matching 8 bases. Germline V CDR1 and CDR2: LNHDA, SQIVND (reference sequence). There are 15 residues in the CDR3. V dropped 2 bases and J dropped 7; count of bases not matched to a gene: 7. CDR3 in DNA: TGTGCCAGTAGTATAAAGGCAGGGGGCGTCCAGCCCCAGCATTTT. As protein: CASSIKAGGVQPQHF.

The CDR3, as DNA: TGTGCCAGCAGTGGGCAGCGGGGGGGGTCGTACAATGAGCAGTTCTTC. Its translation: CASSGQRGGSYNEQFF. The rearrangement joins TRBV25-1 to TRBJ2-1; 10 bases align to TRBD2. The CDR3 totals 16 residues. From germline, CDR1 is MGHDK and CDR2 SYGVNS. After removal of 4 bases from V and 4 bases from J, the junction contained 7 bases not matched to a gene. Together with reference TRBV25-1 and TRBJ2-1, the CDR3 gives the full variable domain: EADIYQTPRYLVIGTGKKITLECSQTMGHDKMYWYQQDPGMELHLIHYSYGVNSTEKGDLSSESTVSRIRTEHFPLTLESARPSHTSQYLCASSGQRGGSYNEQFFGPGTRLTVL.

This chain links TRBV27 with TRBJ1-5, with unresolved D. The CDR3 has 15 amino acids. Trimming took 2 bases from V and 0 from J, leaving 8 bases between them. Germline lookup yields CDR1 MNHEY and CDR2 SMNVEV (reference sequence). The CDR3 loop reads CASSLNGDSNQPQHF. In DNA, the CDR3 is TGTGCCAGCAGTTTAAACGGGGATAGCAATCAGCCCCAGCATTTT.

The V gene is TRBV20-1, the J gene TRBJ2-7; 9 nucleotides agree with TRBD2. CDR3 size: 11 residues. Germline V gene lookup returns CDR1 DFQATT and CDR2 SNEGSKA (reference sequence). The V gene end was trimmed by 5 bases and the J gene end by 6 bases; junction bases not matched to a gene: 2. The CDR3 coding sequence is TGCAGTGCTCTGGGACTAGCCGAGCAGTACTTC. It is translated as CSALGLAEQYF.

This chain uses TRBV5-1 with TRBJ1-5; maybe TRBD1 (5 bases). Germline lookup yields CDR1 SGHRS and CDR2 YFSETQ. V gave up 5 bases and J gave up 5 bases, with 11 bases separating them. The CDR3 has 13 residues. As DNA, the CDR3 is TGCGCCAGCAGAAGGGGAGGGGATCAGCCCCAGCATTTT. Protein: CASRRGGDQPQHF.

The chain combines TRBV29-1 with TRBJ1-1; 7 bases line up with TRBD1. V shed 4 bases and J 4 bases; nucleotides not matched to a gene: 9. Germline values: CDR1 SQVTM, CDR2 ANQGSEA. The CDR3 has 14 amino acids. Written as DNA, the CDR3 is TGCAGCGTTGTAGGGGGCGCCGGGAGCACTGAAGCTTTCTTT. It yields the protein CSVVGGAGSTEAFF.

The chain joins TRBV7-9 to TRBJ2-3; 7 bases are shared with TRBD2. This CDR3 comprises 15 residues. After removal of 5 bases from V and 1 base from J, the junction contained 6 bases not matched to a gene. Germline-derived CDR1 and CDR2 are SEHNR and FQNEAQ (reference sequence). CDR3 in DNA: TGTGCCAGCAGCCCCGGCGGGGGAGGCACAGATACGCAGTATTTT. This gives the protein CASSPGGGGTDTQYF.